Listed here are 22 T cell receptor beta chains from one sample, sequenced in a study of blood T cell repertoires in COVID-19. Some clones are missing from TCRdb's copy, which holds only in-frame ones; the method was immunoSEQ multiplex PCR. Of around 120,000 clones in the sample, over 75% were seen once. The sequenced material came from peripheral blood. The source of these receptors is a human donor with active COVID-19. The donor label of this sample is uncertain.

The rearrangement links TRBV6-5 to TRBJ2-1; 9 nucleotides agree with TRBD2. Unmatched junction bases numbered 3, after V lost 0 bases and J lost 6 bases. The CDR3 is 15 amino acids. In germline, CDR1 is MNHEY, CDR2 SVGAGI. The CDR3 here is CASSYSGLASNEQFF. The CDR3, as DNA: TGTGCCAGCAGTTACTCGGGACTAGCATCCAATGAGCAGTTCTTC.

The genes are TRBV30 and TRBJ1-6; TRBD1 is a possible D gene (6 bases). The CDR3 runs 15 residues. Per germline, CDR1 GTSNPN and CDR2 SVGIG (reference sequence). With 1 base removed from V and 7 bases from J, the gap between germline ends came to 14 bases. The CDR3 DNA reads as TGTGCCTGGAGTGGGAACACAGGGTTAAATTCACCCCTCCACTTT. This translates into CAWSGNTGLNSPLHF.

V is TRBV19 and J is TRBJ1-6; D unclear. This CDR3 spans 14 amino acids. The germline V gene encodes CDR1 LNHDA and CDR2 SQIVND (reference sequence). V was cut by 5 bases and J by 5 bases, with 10 bases left in between. The CDR3 here is CASSGRTDNSPLHF. CDR3 DNA sequence: TGTGCCAGTAGTGGCAGGACTGATAATTCACCCCTCCACTTT. The full variable domain, with the rest looked up from reference TRBV19 and TRBJ1-6, is DGGITQSPKYLFRKEGQNVTLSCEQNLNHDAMYWYRQDPGQGLRLIYYSQIVNDFQKGDIAEGYSVSREKKESFPLTVTSAQKNPTAFYLCASSGRTDNSPLHFGNGTRLTVT.

The gene calls are TRBV29-1 and TRBJ2-2; D is possibly TRBD1 (7 bases). The CDR3 length is 12 residues. Trimming stripped 5 bases from V and 7 bases from J, with 11 bases between. CDR1 and CDR2 from the germline V gene are SQVTM and ANQGSEA. The CDR3 protein is CSVTGEDGELFF. CDR3 in DNA: TGCAGCGTTACAGGGGAGGACGGGGAGCTGTTTTTT.

This chain uses TRBV11-2 with TRBJ2-7; 7 bases map to TRBD2. This CDR3 has 14 amino acids. V trimming: 1 base; J trimming: 5 bases; junction bases outside the gene matches: 5. In germline, CDR1 is SGHAT, CDR2 FQNNGV. The CDR3 reads CASSLVGRENEQYF. In nucleotides, the CDR3 is TGTGCCAGCAGCTTAGTTGGGCGGGAGAACGAGCAGTACTTC. Full variable domain (remainder filled in from reference TRBV11-2 and TRBJ2-7): EAGVAQSPRYKIIEKRQSVAFWCNPISGHATLYWYQQILGQGPKLLIQFQNNGVVDDSQLPKDRFSAERLKGVDSTLKIQPAKLEDSAVYLCASSLVGRENEQYFGPGTRLTVT.

This chain uses TRBV24-1 with TRBJ2-5; TRBD1 matches 7 bases. The CDR3 spans 15 residues. V lost 3 bases and J lost 4; bases outside the gene matches: 7. Germline-derived CDR1 and CDR2 are KGHDR and SFDVKD. The CDR3 is CATSDPQPGGETQYF. The CDR3 DNA sequence: TGTGCCACCAGTGATCCGCAACCAGGGGGAGAGACCCAGTACTTC.

A few counts support this clone. The V and J genes are TRBV12-3 or TRBV12-4 and TRBJ2-7; TRBD2 might be the D (6 bases). With 3 bases removed from V and 6 bases from J, the gap between germline ends came to 12 bases. The CDR3 sequence is 13 residues long. CDR3 sequence reads: CASSFRRVLEQYF. Written as DNA, the CDR3 is TGTGCCAGCAGTTTCAGGAGGGTCCTCGAGCAGTACTTC.

The rearrangement joins TRBV4-3 to TRBJ2-7, with a weak D call TRBD1 (5 bases). Germline V gives CDR1 LGHNA, CDR2 YSLEER. The CDR3 has 13 residues. The germline V and J ends were trimmed by 0 bases and 9 bases, with 12 bases remaining between them. This CDR3 is CASSQDSGAWQYF. The DNA for the CDR3 is TGCGCCAGCAGCCAAGATTCTGGGGCCTGGCAGTACTTC.

The V gene is TRBV28, the J gene TRBJ2-1; tentatively, D is TRBD2 (5 bases). The CDR3 spans 12 residues. V lost 2 bases and J lost 8, with 7 bases in between. The germline V gene has CDR1 MDHEN and CDR2 SYDVKM. CDR3 amino acids: CASSLLAYEQFF. CDR3 bases: TGTGCCAGCAGTTTACTAGCTTATGAGCAGTTCTTC. The variable domain in full, completed from reference TRBV28 and TRBJ2-1, reads DVKVTQSSRYLVKRTGEKVFLECVQDMDHENMFWYRQDPGLGLRLIYFSYDVKMKEKGDIPEGYSVSREKKERFSLILESASTNQTSMYLCASSLLAYEQFFGPGTRLTVL.

The count of this clone is one. The rearrangement uses TRBV28 and TRBJ2-7; 7 positions match TRBD1. After removal of 6 bases from V and 0 bases from J, the junction contained 8 bases not matched to a gene. The CDR3 is made up of 15 amino acids. The germline V gene encodes CDR1 MDHEN and CDR2 SYDVKM. CDR3 sequence: CASSSAGDSSYEQYF. CDR3 DNA sequence: TGTGCCAGCAGCTCAGCCGGGGACAGCTCCTACGAGCAGTACTTC. Based on the CDR3 plus reference TRBV28 and TRBJ2-7, the full variable domain is DVKVTQSSRYLVKRTGEKVFLECVQDMDHENMFWYRQDPGLGLRLIYFSYDVKMKEKGDIPEGYSVSREKKERFSLILESASTNQTSMYLCASSSAGDSSYEQYFGPGTRLTVT.

This chain joins TRBV6-4 and TRBJ1-1, with a weak D call TRBD1 (6 bases). V dropped 6 bases and J dropped 4 bases, with 12 bases sitting between them. Germline CDR1 and CDR2: MRHNA and SNTAGT. The CDR3 is 13 amino acids. The CDR3 DNA reads as TGTGCCAGCAGGGGGGGGCCTGGCACTGAAGCTTTCTTT. Translating it yields CASRGGPGTEAFF.

The CDR3 nucleotides are TGCAGCGTTGTGAGGGAGGGGAACACTGAAGCTTTCTTT. Amino acids: CSVVREGNTEAFF. The chain combines TRBV29-1 with TRBJ1-1; D gene uncertain. V gave up 4 bases and J gave up 1 base, with 10 bases separating them. Germline CDR1 is SQVTM and CDR2 is ANQGSEA. This CDR3 spans 13 amino acids.

The CDR3 reads CASSFYRGLKNEQFF. The CDR3 coding sequence is TGTGCCAGCAGCTTTTACAGGGGGCTGAAAAATGAGCAGTTCTTC. The V gene is TRBV7-8, the J gene TRBJ2-1, with TRBD1 matching 9 bases. J gave up 7 bases and V 3 bases, and 7 bases lay outside the gene matches. The length of the CDR3 is 15 residues. Germline CDR1 reads SGHVS; CDR2 reads FQNEAQ.

The CDR3 coding sequence is TGTGCCAGCAGCTTAGGAGGGCCCAGCACAGATACGCAGTATTTT. It translates to CASSLGGPSTDTQYF. V and J are TRBV7-9 and TRBJ2-3; D is perhaps TRBD2 (5 bases). This CDR3 has 15 amino acids. The ends were cut back, 1 base at V and 0 bases at J, with 8 bases in the middle. In germline, CDR1 is SEHNR, CDR2 FQNEAQ (reference sequence).

The chain carries TRBV12-3 or TRBV12-4 and TRBJ2-3; TRBD2 agrees at 13 bases. The CDR3 length is 13 residues. Trimming at V came to 6 bases and at J to 6 bases, leaving 0 bases not matched to a gene. CDR3 bases: TGTGCCAGCAGACTAGCGGGGGGGGATACGCAGTATTTT. Translation gives CASRLAGGDTQYF.

The rearrangement uses TRBV28 and TRBJ2-3, with D possibly being TRBD1 (6 bases). The germline V gene encodes CDR1 MDHEN and CDR2 SYDVKM. This CDR3 is 18 amino acids long. The V and J ends lost 0 bases and 2 bases respectively, with 18 bases between them. Here the CDR3 reads CASSLWGADGRYTDTQYF. The CDR3 coding sequence is TGTGCCAGCAGTTTATGGGGGGCGGACGGTCGATACACAGATACGCAGTATTTT.

Here the CDR3 reads CASSLQGTPSETQYF. In nucleotides, the CDR3 is TGTGCCAGCAGCTTACAGGGGACCCCTAGTGAGACCCAGTACTTC. The chain is built from TRBV11-2 and TRBJ2-5, with D perhaps TRBD1 (6 bases). The CDR3 has 15 amino acids. Trimming cost V 2 bases and J 5 bases, with 15 bases left between them. Germline CDR1 and CDR2: SGHAT and FQNNGV.

The gene calls are TRBV5-4 and TRBJ2-1; 16 nucleotides align to TRBD2. This CDR3 is built from 16 residues. Germline-derived CDR1 and CDR2 are SGHNT and YYREEE (reference sequence). Losses at the gene ends were 4 bases for V and 9 bases for J; bases not matched to a gene: 7. CDR3 in DNA: TGTGCCAGCAGCGGGACTAGCGGGGGGGCTTCGGGTGAGCAGTTCTTC. Translated: CASSGTSGGASGEQFF.

The chain joins TRBV7-9 to TRBJ2-7; D might be TRBD2 (5 bases). Trimming took 5 bases from V and 6 from J, leaving 17 bases between them. The CDR3 contains 14 residues. Germline V gene lookup returns CDR1 SEHNR and CDR2 FQNEAQ (reference sequence). The CDR3 spells CASSRRPGSGEQYF. The CDR3 DNA is TGTGCCAGCAGCCGCCGACCAGGCAGCGGCGAGCAGTACTTC.

V gene TRBV19 combines with J gene TRBJ1-5; 7 bases agree with TRBD1. Trimming took 3 bases from V and 4 from J; bases not matched to a gene: 3. The CDR3 sequence is 14 residues long. Germline V CDR1 and CDR2: LNHDA, SQIVND (reference sequence). The CDR3 loop reads CASSIVGQNQPQHF. The DNA of the CDR3 is TGTGCCAGTAGTATCGTGGGACAGAATCAGCCCCAGCATTTT.

V is TRBV6-6 and J is TRBJ2-3, with 7 nucleotides matching TRBD2. Trimming took 6 bases from V and 2 from J; bases not matched to a gene: 11. The germline V gene has CDR1 MNHNY and CDR2 SVGAGI (reference sequence). The CDR3 has 16 amino acids. CDR3 region: CASSATSRPNTDTQYF. CDR3 nucleotide sequence: TGTGCCAGCAGCGCGACTAGCCGACCTAACACAGATACGCAGTATTTT.

V and J are TRBV2 and TRBJ2-1, with 11 bases lining up with TRBD2. Trimming at V came to 6 bases and at J to 9 bases, leaving 10 bases not matched to a gene. The germline V gene encodes CDR1 SNHLY and CDR2 FYNNEI. The CDR3 covers 15 residues. The CDR3 coding sequence is TGTGCCAGCAGAACGGGACTAGCGGTTGGGTTTGAGCAGTTCTTC. This gives the protein CASRTGLAVGFEQFF.